Described below is a single T cell receptor (beta chain) sequence and its context. Its antigen is not known. Per the germline V gene, CDR1 is MDHEN and CDR2 is SYDVKM. Trimming left V 7 bases short and J 3 bases short, with 16 bases between. The CDR3 runs to 14 residues. This specimen comes from a study of early T cells in non-severe SARS-CoV-2 infection. Whole-study context: The sequenced material was bulk RNA from unsorted whole blood, and its chains were unpaired. Study-wide results and limits: Database matching using VDJdb favored anti-spike CD8 responses, with private and CD4 specificities left missing.

Attachment of unique molecular identifiers to individual cDNA molecules was performed. TCRdb independently ran MiXCR on the 5' RACE reads; one entry per CDR3 protein. The data show 35,000 to 45,000 distinct CDR3 sequences, 12% seen once. V usage is TRBV28 and J usage is TRBJ2-7, with D possibly being TRBD2 (6 bases). The clonotype comes from an adult who was a healthcare worker with PCR-confirmed SARS-CoV-2 infection or an uninfected control (not recorded which). Sequencing input: whole blood. The CDR3 region is CASTTGTGIYEQYF. The CDR3 DNA reads as TGTGCCAGCACGACCGGGACTGGGATCTACGAGCAGTACTTC.